The entry below describes one TCR beta chain. Its antigen is still unknown. This entry belongs to a study of T-cell reconstitution after alpha-beta-depleted transplantation in children. Preparing the TCRbeta library involved the use of unique molecular identifiers. MiXCR was run by TCRdb on the PCR reads, yielding one entry per CDR3 protein. The table lists approximately 500,000 distinct CDR3 sequences, roughly 10% of them singletons. General study results and limits: It was surviving recipient T cells and thymic progenitors that gave some patients high TCRbeta diversity at day 60.

V gave up 6 bases and J gave up 1 base; unmatched junction bases: 5. This CDR3 comprises 15 residues. CDR1 is MNHNS, CDR2 SASEGT, per germline. This clonotype was sampled from a child aged 2-15 years with inherited bone marrow failure, due to receive a stem cell transplant. The sample in question was PBMCs, obtained before TCRalphabeta/CD19-depleted stem cell transplant. The chain carries TRBV6-1 and TRBJ2-5, with TRBD1 matching 10 bases. CDR3 sequence reads: CASRWGQGPQETQYF. In DNA form, the CDR3 reads TGTGCCAGCAGGTGGGGACAGGGGCCCCAAGAGACCCAGTACTTC.